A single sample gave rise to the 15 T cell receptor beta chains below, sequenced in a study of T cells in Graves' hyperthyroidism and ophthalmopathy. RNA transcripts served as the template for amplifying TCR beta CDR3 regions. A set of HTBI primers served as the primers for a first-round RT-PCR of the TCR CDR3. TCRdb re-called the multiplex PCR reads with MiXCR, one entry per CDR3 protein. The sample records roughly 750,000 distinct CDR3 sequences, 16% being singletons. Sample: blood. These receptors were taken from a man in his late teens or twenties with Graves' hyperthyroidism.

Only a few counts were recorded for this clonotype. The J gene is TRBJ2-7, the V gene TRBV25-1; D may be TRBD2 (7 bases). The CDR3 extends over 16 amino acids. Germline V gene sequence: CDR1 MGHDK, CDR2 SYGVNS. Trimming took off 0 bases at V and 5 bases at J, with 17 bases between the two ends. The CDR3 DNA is TGTGCCAGCAGTGAATATAAGGGAGGGCCAGGGGACGAGCAGTACTTC. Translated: CASSEYKGGPGDEQYF.

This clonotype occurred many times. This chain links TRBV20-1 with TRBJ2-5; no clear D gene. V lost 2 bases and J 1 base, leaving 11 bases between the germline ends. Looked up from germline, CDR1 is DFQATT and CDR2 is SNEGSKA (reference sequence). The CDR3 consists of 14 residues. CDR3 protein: CSARSDAIQETQYF. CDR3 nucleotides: TGCAGTGCTAGAAGCGACGCAATCCAAGAGACCCAGTACTTC.

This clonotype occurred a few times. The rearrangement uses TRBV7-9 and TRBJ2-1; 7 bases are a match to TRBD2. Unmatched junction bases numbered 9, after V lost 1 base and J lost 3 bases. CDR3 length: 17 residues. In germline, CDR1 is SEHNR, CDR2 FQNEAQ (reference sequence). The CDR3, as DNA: TGTGCCAGCAGCTTAGAAGGCTCGGCGGGAGACTACAATGAGCAGTTCTTC. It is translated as CASSLEGSAGDYNEQFF.

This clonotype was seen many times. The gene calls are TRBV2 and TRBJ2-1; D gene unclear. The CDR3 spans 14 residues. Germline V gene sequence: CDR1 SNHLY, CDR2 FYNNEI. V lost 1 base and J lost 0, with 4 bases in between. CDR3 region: CASSEELSYNEQFF. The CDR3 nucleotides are TGTGCCAGCAGTGAAGAGCTCTCCTACAATGAGCAGTTCTTC.

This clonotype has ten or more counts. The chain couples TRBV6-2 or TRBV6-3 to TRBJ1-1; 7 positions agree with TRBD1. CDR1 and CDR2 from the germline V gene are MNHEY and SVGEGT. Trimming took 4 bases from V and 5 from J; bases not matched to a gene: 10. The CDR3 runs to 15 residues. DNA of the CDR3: TGTGCCAGCAGTTCCCGTACAGGGGTTTTTACTGAAGCTTTCTTT. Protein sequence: CASSSRTGVFTEAFF.

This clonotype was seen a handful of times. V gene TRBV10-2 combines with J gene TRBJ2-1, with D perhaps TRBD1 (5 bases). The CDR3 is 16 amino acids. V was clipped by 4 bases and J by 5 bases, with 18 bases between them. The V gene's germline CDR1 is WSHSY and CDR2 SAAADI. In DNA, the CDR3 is TGCGCCAGCAGTGGGCAAGTCGTTCAGGGCCACAATGAGCAGTTCTTC. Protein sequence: CASSGQVVQGHNEQFF.

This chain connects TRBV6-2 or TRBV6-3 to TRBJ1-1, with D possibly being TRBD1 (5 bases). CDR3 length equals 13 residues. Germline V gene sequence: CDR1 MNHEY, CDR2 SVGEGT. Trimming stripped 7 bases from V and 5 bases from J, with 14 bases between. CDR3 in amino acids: CASIGAWGTEAFF. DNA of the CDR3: TGTGCCAGCATTGGGGCTTGGGGGACTGAAGCTTTCTTT.

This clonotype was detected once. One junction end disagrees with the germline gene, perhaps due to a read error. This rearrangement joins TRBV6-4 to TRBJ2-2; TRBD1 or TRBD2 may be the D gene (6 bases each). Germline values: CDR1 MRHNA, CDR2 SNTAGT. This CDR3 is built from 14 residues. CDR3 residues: CASSYSGVTGGLFF. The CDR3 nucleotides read TGTGCCAGCAGTTACTCAGGGGTTACCGGGGGGCTGTTTTTT.

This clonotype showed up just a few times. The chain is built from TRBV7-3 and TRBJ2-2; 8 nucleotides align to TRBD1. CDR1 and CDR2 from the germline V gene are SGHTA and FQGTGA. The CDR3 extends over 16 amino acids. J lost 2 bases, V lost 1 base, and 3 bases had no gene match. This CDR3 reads CASSLRTGSNTGELFF. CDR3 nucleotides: TGTGCCAGCAGCTTAAGGACAGGGAGTAACACCGGGGAGCTGTTTTTT. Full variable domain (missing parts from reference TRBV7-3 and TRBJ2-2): GAGVSQTPSNKVTEKGKYVELRCDPISGHTALYWYRQSLGQGPEFLIYFQGTGAADDSGLPNDRFFAVRPEGSVSTLKIQRTERGDSAVYLCASSLRTGSNTGELFFGEGSRLTVL.

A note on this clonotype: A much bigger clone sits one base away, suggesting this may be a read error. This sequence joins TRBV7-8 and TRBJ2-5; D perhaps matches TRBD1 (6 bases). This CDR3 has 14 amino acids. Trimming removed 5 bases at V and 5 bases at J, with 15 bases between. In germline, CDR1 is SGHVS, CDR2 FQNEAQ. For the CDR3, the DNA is TGTGCCAGCAGCCCAAATACAGGGTTTGAGACCCAGTACTTC. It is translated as CASSPNTGFETQYF.

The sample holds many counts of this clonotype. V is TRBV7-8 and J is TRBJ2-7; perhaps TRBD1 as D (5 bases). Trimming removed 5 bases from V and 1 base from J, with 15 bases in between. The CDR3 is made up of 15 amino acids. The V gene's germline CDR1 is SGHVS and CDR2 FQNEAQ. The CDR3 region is CASSPGSHSSYEQYF. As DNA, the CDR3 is TGTGCCAGCAGCCCAGGGTCTCACTCATCCTACGAGCAGTACTTC.

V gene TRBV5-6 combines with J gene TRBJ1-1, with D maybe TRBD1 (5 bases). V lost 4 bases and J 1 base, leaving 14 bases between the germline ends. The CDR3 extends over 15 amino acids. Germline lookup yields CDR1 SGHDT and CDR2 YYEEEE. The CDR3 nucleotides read TGTGCCAGCAGCGACGGGACCCCCGCGAACACTGAAGCTTTCTTT. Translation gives CASSDGTPANTEAFF.

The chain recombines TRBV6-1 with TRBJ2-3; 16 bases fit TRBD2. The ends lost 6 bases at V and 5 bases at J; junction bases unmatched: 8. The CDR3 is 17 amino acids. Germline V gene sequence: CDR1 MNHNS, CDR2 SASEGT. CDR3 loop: CASSQGLAGGPRDTQYF. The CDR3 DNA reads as TGTGCCAGCAGCCAGGGACTAGCGGGAGGGCCAAGAGATACGCAGTATTTT.

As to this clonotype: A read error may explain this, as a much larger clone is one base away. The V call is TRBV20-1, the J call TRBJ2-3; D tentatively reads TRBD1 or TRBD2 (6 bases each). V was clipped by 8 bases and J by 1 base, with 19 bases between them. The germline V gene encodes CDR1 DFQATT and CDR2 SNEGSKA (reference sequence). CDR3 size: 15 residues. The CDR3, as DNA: TGCAGTACTACCCCGGGGGCCTCCCGCACAGATACGCAGTATTTT. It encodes CSTTPGASRTDTQYF.

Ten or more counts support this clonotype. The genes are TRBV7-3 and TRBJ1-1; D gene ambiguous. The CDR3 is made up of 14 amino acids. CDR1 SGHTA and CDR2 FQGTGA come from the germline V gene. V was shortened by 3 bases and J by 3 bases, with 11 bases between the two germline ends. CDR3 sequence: CASSLFGRDTEAFF. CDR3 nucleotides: TGTGCCAGCAGCTTGTTCGGGCGGGACACTGAAGCTTTCTTT.